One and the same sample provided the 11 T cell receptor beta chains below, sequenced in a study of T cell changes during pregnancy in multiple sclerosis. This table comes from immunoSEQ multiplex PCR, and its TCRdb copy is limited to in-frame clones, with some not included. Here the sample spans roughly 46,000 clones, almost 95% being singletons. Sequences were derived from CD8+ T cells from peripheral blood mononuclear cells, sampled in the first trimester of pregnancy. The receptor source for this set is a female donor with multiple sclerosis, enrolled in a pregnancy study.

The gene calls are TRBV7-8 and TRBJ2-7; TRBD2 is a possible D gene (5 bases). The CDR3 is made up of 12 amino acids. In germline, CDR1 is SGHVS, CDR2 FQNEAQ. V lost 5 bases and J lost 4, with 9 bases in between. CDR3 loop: CASSVAGYEQYF. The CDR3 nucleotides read TGTGCCAGCAGCGTTGCGGGTTACGAGCAGTACTTC.

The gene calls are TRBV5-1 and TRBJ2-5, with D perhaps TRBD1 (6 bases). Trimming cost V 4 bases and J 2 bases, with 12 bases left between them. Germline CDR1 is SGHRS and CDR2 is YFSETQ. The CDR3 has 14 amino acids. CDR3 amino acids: CASSPYTGQETQYF. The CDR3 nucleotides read TGCGCCAGCAGCCCGTATACAGGGCAAGAGACCCAGTACTTC.

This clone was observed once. In DNA, the CDR3 is TGTGCCAGCAGTATGGGGGGATCGGAACAAGAGACCCAGTACTTC. Its translation: CASSMGGSEQETQYF. The V call is TRBV28, the J call TRBJ2-5, with D tentatively TRBD2 (6 bases). The V end was cut by 5 bases, the J end by 2 bases, with 15 bases between. CDR3 length: 15 residues. In germline, CDR1 is MDHEN, CDR2 SYDVKM.

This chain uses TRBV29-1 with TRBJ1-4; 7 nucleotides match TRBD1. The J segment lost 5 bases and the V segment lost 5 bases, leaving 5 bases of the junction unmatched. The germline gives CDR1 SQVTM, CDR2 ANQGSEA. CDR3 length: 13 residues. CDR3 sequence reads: CSVLTGENEKLFF. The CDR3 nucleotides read TGCAGCGTTCTCACAGGGGAGAATGAAAAACTGTTTTTT.

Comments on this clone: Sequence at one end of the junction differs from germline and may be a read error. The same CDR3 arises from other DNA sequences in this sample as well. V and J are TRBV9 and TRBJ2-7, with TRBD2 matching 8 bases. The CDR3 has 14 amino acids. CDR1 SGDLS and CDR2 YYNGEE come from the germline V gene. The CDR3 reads CASSTGTSLDEQYF. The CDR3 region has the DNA TGTGCCAGCAGCACCGGGACTAGTTTGGACGAGCAGTACTTT.

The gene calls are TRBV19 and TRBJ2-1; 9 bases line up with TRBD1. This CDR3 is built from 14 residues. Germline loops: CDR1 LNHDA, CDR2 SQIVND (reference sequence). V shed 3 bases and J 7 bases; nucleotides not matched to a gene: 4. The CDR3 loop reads CASSIGQGYNEQFF. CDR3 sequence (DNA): TGTGCCAGTAGTATCGGACAGGGGTATAATGAGCAGTTCTTC.

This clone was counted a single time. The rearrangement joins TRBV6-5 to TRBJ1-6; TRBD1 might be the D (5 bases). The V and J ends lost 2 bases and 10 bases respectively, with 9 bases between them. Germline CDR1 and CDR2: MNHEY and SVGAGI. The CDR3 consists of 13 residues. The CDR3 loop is CASSYGTGSPLHF. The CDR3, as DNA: TGTGCCAGCAGTTACGGGACTGGCTCACCCCTCCACTTT.

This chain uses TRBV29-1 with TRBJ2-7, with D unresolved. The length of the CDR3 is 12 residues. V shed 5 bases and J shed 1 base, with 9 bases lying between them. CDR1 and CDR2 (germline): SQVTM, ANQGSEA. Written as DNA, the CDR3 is TGCAGCGTTTCGGGTTCATCCTACGAGCAGTACTTC. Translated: CSVSGSSYEQYF.

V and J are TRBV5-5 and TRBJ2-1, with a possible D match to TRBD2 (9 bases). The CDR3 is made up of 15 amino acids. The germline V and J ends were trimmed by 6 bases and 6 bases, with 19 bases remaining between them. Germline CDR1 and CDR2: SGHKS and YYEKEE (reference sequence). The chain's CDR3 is CASKPDRGLANEQFF. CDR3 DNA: TGTGCCAGCAAACCTGACAGGGGACTAGCCAATGAGCAGTTCTTC. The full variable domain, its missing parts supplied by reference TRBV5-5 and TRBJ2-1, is DAGVTQSPTHLIKTRGQQVTLRCSPISGHKSVSWYQQVLGQGPQFIFQYYEKEERGRGNFPDRFSARQFPNYSSELNVNALLLGDSALYLCASKPDRGLANEQFFGPGTRLTVL.

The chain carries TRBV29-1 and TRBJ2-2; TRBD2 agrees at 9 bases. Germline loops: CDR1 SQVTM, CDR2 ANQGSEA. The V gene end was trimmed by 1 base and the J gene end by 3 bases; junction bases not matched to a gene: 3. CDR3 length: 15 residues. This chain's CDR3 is CSVEGGGVDTGELFF. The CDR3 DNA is TGCAGCGTTGAAGGCGGGGGGGTGGACACCGGGGAGCTGTTTTTT.

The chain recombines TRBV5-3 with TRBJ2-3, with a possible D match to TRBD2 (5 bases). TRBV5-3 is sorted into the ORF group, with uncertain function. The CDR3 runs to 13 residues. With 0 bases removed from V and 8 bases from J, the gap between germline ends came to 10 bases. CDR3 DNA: TGTGCCAGAAGCTTGGCACGCAGCGGTACGCAGTATTTT. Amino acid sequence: CARSLARSGTQYF.